What follows is one T cell receptor (beta chain) and its context. Its antigen is as yet unknown. Donors likely had unrecorded immune exposures despite being nominally healthy when sampled. Trimming removed 5 bases at V and 0 bases at J, with 11 bases between. The CDR3 has 16 residues. Germline CDR1 and CDR2: SGHTA and FQGNSA. This entry is derived from a study of cytomegalovirus exposure and HLA in healthy donors. General study points: HLA alleles were associated with roughly 15,000 TCR beta sequences in a later analysis at 0.05 false discovery rate. According to the study, 160 or so TCR beta chains were cytomegalovirus-associated. Researchers reportedly found TCR beta sequences accurately predicted most subjects' HLA-A and HLA-B alleles.

The PCR used 60 Vbeta and 13 Jbeta primers. Measured with immunoSEQ multiplex PCR; TCRdb has only the in-frame clones, and not every one. The sample comprises around 200,000 clones, about four fifths of which are singletons, and 1.6% rests with the top ten. Sequencing used PBMCs. This clonotype originated in a man in his fifties in good health and CMV-seronegative. The V and J genes are TRBV7-2 and TRBJ2-6; D not resolved. The CDR3 nucleotides are TGTGCCAGCAGCCGCCCGGCTAGCTCTGGGGCCAACGTCCTGACTTTC. This gives the protein CASSRPASSGANVLTF.